A single sample is the source of the 23 T cell receptor beta chains below, sequenced in a study of molecular identifiers for immune sequencing clone quantification. TCRdb recomputed calls from the PCR reads with MiXCR, one row per CDR3 protein. The sample has approximately 550,000 distinct CDR3 sequences, around 25% seen once. The sequencing sample was made of naive CD8+ T cells from blood, with Jurkat cell RNA spiked in. The subset was: FACS-sorted CD8+CD4-CCR7+CD45RA+ naive T cells. These receptors all stem from a human donor in good health. Some libraries in this study had Jurkat cell RNA spiked in.

The chain recombines TRBV7-3 with TRBJ2-1, with TRBD2 matching over 7 bases. This CDR3 comprises 13 residues. V lost 4 bases, J lost 7 bases, and 4 bases stayed unmatched. Looked up from germline, CDR1 is SGHTA and CDR2 is FQGTGA. The CDR3 reads CASSSGGRNEQFF. In nucleotides, the CDR3 is TGTGCCAGCAGCTCAGGCGGGAGAAATGAGCAGTTCTTC.

The chain employs TRBV7-8 and TRBJ2-3; the D gene is possibly TRBD2 (5 bases). The CDR3 spans 14 residues. Germline V gives CDR1 SGHVS, CDR2 FQNEAQ. V was trimmed by 5 bases and J by 5 bases, leaving 14 bases between them. CDR3 in DNA: TGTGCCAGCAGCCCCGACTATTCCATAGATACGCAGTATTTT. Translating it yields CASSPDYSIDTQYF. The full variable domain, in which reference TRBV7-8 and TRBJ2-3 provide the parts outside the CDR3, is GAGVSQSPRYKVAKRGQDVALRCDPISGHVSLFWYQQALGQGPEFLTYFQNEAQLDKSGLPSDRFFAERPEGSVSTLKIQRTQQEDSAVYLCASSPDYSIDTQYFGPGTRLTVL.

As regards this clonotype: This may arise from a read error, as a much more abundant clone is one base away. The chain has TRBV20-1 and TRBJ2-3; no definite D call. Germline V gene sequence: CDR1 DFQATT, CDR2 SNEGSKA (reference sequence). The CDR3 contains 13 residues. For the CDR3, the DNA is TGCAGTGCTAGCCCCGAAGGCACAGATGCGCAGTATTTT. It encodes CSASPEGTDAQYF.

A few counts support this clonotype. V usage is TRBV24-1 and J usage is TRBJ2-2, with D maybe TRBD1 (6 bases). The CDR3 has 15 residues. V gave up 3 bases and J gave up 8 bases, with 15 bases separating them. Germline V CDR1 and CDR2: KGHDR, SFDVKD. The chain's CDR3 is CATSDPGQSPGELFF. The CDR3 nucleotides are TGTGCCACCAGTGATCCTGGACAGTCCCCGGGGGAGCTGTTTTTT.

This clonotype was detected a few times. The V call is TRBV28, the J call TRBJ2-3, with D possibly TRBD1 on 6 matching bases. Germline lookup yields CDR1 MDHEN and CDR2 SYDVKM. V gave up 9 bases and J gave up 2 bases, with 18 bases separating them. This CDR3 spans 15 amino acids. CDR3 coding DNA: TGTGCCAGTCGCCAGGGGAACAATCCCACAGATACGCAGTATTTT. This encodes CASRQGNNPTDTQYF.

As regards this clonotype: A much larger clonotype is one base distant, so this may be a read error. The chain recombines TRBV4-3 with TRBJ1-1; D gene uncertain. CDR1 is LGHNA and CDR2 is YSLEER in the germline V gene. CDR3 length equals 15 residues. The CDR3 coding sequence is TGCGCCAGCAGCCAAGATTCGTCAGCAAATACCGAAGCTTCCTTT. Amino acids: CASSQDSSANTEASF.

DNA for the CDR3: TGTGCCAGCAGCTCCGGGGTGGGTTGGCCAAACAATGAGCAGTTCTTC. Protein: CASSSGVGWPNNEQFF. This chain joins TRBV11-2 and TRBJ2-1; D perhaps matches TRBD2 (5 bases). CDR1 and CDR2 from the germline V gene are SGHAT and FQNNGV. Trimming left V 4 bases short and J 5 bases short, with 18 bases between. The CDR3 consists of 16 residues.

This clonotype has ten or more counts. The junction departs from the called germline gene at one end, perhaps through a read error. J is TRBJ2-3 and V is TRBV6-5, with no clear D. Germline V lookup: CDR1 MNHEY, CDR2 SVGAGI. The CDR3 is 13 residues long. The CDR3 loop reads CASSYSSRAPALF. In DNA, the CDR3 is TGTGCCAGCAGTTACTCTTCTAGGGCCCCAGCCCTTTTT.

The chain has TRBV12-3 or TRBV12-4 and TRBJ2-7, with TRBD2 matching over 8 bases. The CDR3 contains 14 residues. Trimming took 4 bases from V and 5 from J; bases not matched to a gene: 7. The DNA of the CDR3 is TGTGCCAGCAGTTCCGGACTAGCAGTCGACGAGCAGTACTTC. It specifies CASSSGLAVDEQYF.

This clonotype was counted at least ten times. The rearrangement joins TRBV12-5 to TRBJ1-1, with D perhaps TRBD1 (5 bases). The CDR3 contains 11 residues. V dropped 3 bases and J dropped 9 bases, with 8 bases sitting between them. Germline values: CDR1 LGHNT, CDR2 FRNRAP. CDR3 nucleotide sequence: TGTGCTAGTGGTTTCATGGGGCAAGCTTTCTTT. Translated, it gives CASGFMGQAFF.

In its sample, this clonotype was seen a few times. The gene calls are TRBV7-9 and TRBJ2-1; D may be TRBD2 (7 bases). The CDR3 runs 16 residues. V lost 5 bases to trimming and J lost 2 bases, with 16 bases between them. Germline lookup yields CDR1 SEHNR and CDR2 FQNEAQ (reference sequence). CDR3 DNA sequence: TGTGCCAGCAGCCCCGGGGGGCTAGCGACCTACAATGAGCAGTTCTTC. Its protein product is CASSPGGLATYNEQFF.

This clonotype was counted only a few times. In DNA form, the CDR3 reads TGTGCCAGCAGTTACGAGGGGACAGGACCCTACACTGAAGCTTTCTTT. As protein: CASSYEGTGPYTEAFF. The gene calls are TRBV6-2 or TRBV6-3 and TRBJ1-1; 8 bases agree with TRBD1. This CDR3 region has 16 residues. The germline V gene encodes CDR1 MNHEY and CDR2 SVGEGT. J lost 3 bases, V lost 2 bases, and 8 bases had no gene match.

The chain combines TRBV18 with TRBJ1-1; D is ambiguous. CDR3 length equals 14 residues. From germline, CDR1 is KGHSH and CDR2 LQKENI. V lost 0 bases, J lost 1 base, and 6 bases lay in between. CDR3 nucleotides: TGTGCCAGCTCACCACCGGAGAAGAACACTGAAGCTTTCTTT. It specifies CASSPPEKNTEAFF.

The sample holds a few counts of this clonotype. V gene TRBV7-6 combines with J gene TRBJ2-1; tentatively, D is TRBD1 or TRBD2 (5 bases each). Per the germline V gene, CDR1 is SGHVS and CDR2 is FNYEAQ. The CDR3 extends over 14 amino acids. Trimming took off 1 base at V and 7 bases at J, with 11 bases between the two ends. The CDR3 DNA is TGTGCCAGCAGCTTAGGGGGGAGTTGGAATGAGCAGTTCTTC. Protein sequence: CASSLGGSWNEQFF.

This clonotype was recorded a few times. The rearrangement joins TRBV5-4 to TRBJ2-7, with D maybe TRBD2 (6 bases). This CDR3 is 15 amino acids long. Germline V lookup: CDR1 SGHNT, CDR2 YYREEE (reference sequence). V was cut by 2 bases and J by 2 bases, with 14 bases left in between. In nucleotides, the CDR3 is TGTGCCAGCAGCTTCGGGACTGCCTCCACCTACGAGCAGTACTTC. Encoded protein: CASSFGTASTYEQYF.

This chain uses TRBV9 with TRBJ1-3, with no clear D. V was cut by 0 bases and J by 0 bases, with 1 base left in between. CDR3 length: 13 amino acids. CDR1 and CDR2 from the germline V gene are SGDLS and YYNGEE. CDR3 DNA sequence: TGTGCCAGCAGCGTAGGCTCTGGAAACACCATATATTTT. Translation gives CASSVGSGNTIYF.

The table lists this clonotype with a few counts. This rearrangement joins TRBV6-2 or TRBV6-3 to TRBJ2-7; D unresolved. Trimming took off 1 base at V and 7 bases at J, with 5 bases between the two ends. Germline V gene sequence: CDR1 MNHEY, CDR2 SVGEGT. The CDR3 length is 11 residues. Written as DNA, the CDR3 is TGTGCCAGCAGTTACTGGCAAGAGCAGTACTTC. This gives the protein CASSYWQEQYF.

The chain has TRBV4-3 and TRBJ2-1; D possibly uses TRBD1 or TRBD2 (6 bases each). The CDR3 covers 17 residues. Deletions cut 0 bases from V and 4 bases from J, with 16 bases between. Germline V gene lookup returns CDR1 LGHNA and CDR2 YSLEER. CDR3 sequence (DNA): TGCGCCAGCAGCCAAGATTGGGGGCCTAGCGTGTACAATGAGCAGTTCTTC. This sequence encodes CASSQDWGPSVYNEQFF.

Many counts were recorded for this clonotype. The chain couples TRBV7-2 to TRBJ2-7, with 8 bases fitting TRBD1. Germline CDR1 is SGHTA and CDR2 is FQGNSA. This CDR3 is 13 amino acids long. With 1 base clipped from V and 6 bases from J, the junction kept 2 bases outside the gene matches. CDR3 DNA: TGTGCCAGCAGCTTAGGGACAGGGTCCGAGCAGTACTTC. It codes for CASSLGTGSEQYF. The full variable domain, in which reference TRBV7-2 and TRBJ2-7 provide the parts outside the CDR3, is GAGVSQSPSNKVTEKGKDVELRCDPISGHTALYWYRQSLGQGLEFLIYFQGNSAPDKSGLPSDRFSAERTGGSVSTLTIQRTQQEDSAVYLCASSLGTGSEQYFGPGTRLTVT.

V usage is TRBV12-3 or TRBV12-4 and J usage is TRBJ1-2; no clear D. V lost 3 bases and J lost 0, with 5 bases in between. The CDR3 is 13 amino acids. The CDR3 spells CASSFDTNYGYTF. The CDR3 DNA reads as TGTGCCAGCAGTTTCGACACTAACTATGGCTACACCTTC.

For this clonotype: A much larger clone lies a single base off, so this may be a read error. V is TRBV20-1 and J is TRBJ2-3, with 11 bases that match TRBD2. V lost 6 bases and J lost 5; bases outside the gene matches: 10. CDR1 and CDR2 (germline): DFQATT, SNEGSKA (reference sequence). The CDR3 has 15 amino acids. This chain's CDR3 is CSATTLAGGIDTQYF. The CDR3 DNA follows: TGCAGTGCGACCACCCTAGCGGGGGGCATAGATACGCAGTATTTT.

This clonotype was recorded many times. The V call is TRBV20-1, the J call TRBJ1-1; the D is unclear. The CDR3 has 13 amino acids. Per germline, CDR1 DFQATT and CDR2 SNEGSKA (reference sequence). V was clipped by 1 base and J by 8 bases, with 14 bases between them. CDR3 bases: TGCAGTGCTAGAGTCCGTGGGAGCGCCGAAGCTTTCTTT. As protein: CSARVRGSAEAFF.

V is TRBV4-3 and J is TRBJ2-3, with a weak D call TRBD2 (6 bases). CDR3 size: 16 residues. With 0 bases removed from V and 3 bases from J, the gap between germline ends came to 13 bases. CDR1 and CDR2 (germline): LGHNA, YSLEER. The CDR3: CASSQDWEEYTDTQYF. CDR3 bases: TGCGCCAGCAGCCAAGATTGGGAGGAATATACAGATACGCAGTATTTT.